This TCR beta chain was captured in a study of blood T cell repertoires in COVID-19 (TCRdb year 2020). Some background on the complete study: Samples from collaborators originated in the United States, Italy and Spain and spanned both the acute and convalescent phases of COVID-19. The material from the prospective study consisted of cDNA or gDNA derived from T cells, B-cell-depleted T cells, or PBMCs. The samples were drawn from two sources: the first 160 participants of the ongoing ImmuneRACE study, and 1,254 subjects contributed by 6 global collaborators. A de-identified subject ID, COVID-19 status, age in years and sex were almost always included in the sample metadata. The dataset comprised deeply sampled blood TCRbeta repertoires from subjects exposed to, actively infected with, or recovered from COVID-19. Where HLA class I and class II types were available, the types were taken from metadata supplied by the sample provider, not from assay-based typing. The repertoires were released in a freely available public database intended as a resource for research on the immune response to SARS-CoV-2. Broader findings and caveats from the paper: The amount of clinical and demographic metadata varied by source and participant and was provided uncurated.

The immunoSEQ Assay, a bias-controlled multiplex PCR, was used to amplify TCRbeta CDR3 regions from genomic DNA. As for the authors' bioinformatics: Within the assay, amplification of reference gene primers was used to estimate how many nucleated cells each sample contained. To quantify the absolute abundance of each unique TCRbeta CDR3 rearrangement, sequence reads were collapsed and filtered. Productive Simpson clonality was computed per sample as the square root of Simpson's diversity index over productive rearrangements. Not all clones reach the TCRdb copy of this immuneACCESS table, which keeps in-frame sequences only. Checked studies attribute under half of the gap to unresolved V genes and leave the rest unexplained. V and J calls and clone size come straight from that table; D and trimming were deduced from the DNA. This sample lists 200,000 to 250,000 clones; less than 90% were detected once. Roughly 5.3% of the sample comes from the top ten.

Inclusive of the bounding cysteine and phenylalanine, the CDR3 is 15 residues long. Only CDR3 DNA remains: 45 bases, in frame from the first base. Trimming costs V 6 bases and J 1 base, and their ends lie 13 bases apart. Another Seattle source contributed samples from volunteer blood donors who had recovered from COVID-19. Each collaborating institution followed its own protocols to collect whole blood in K2EDTA tubes. For TCRbeta analysis, collaborators shipped samples in one of three forms: frozen whole blood, isolated PBMCs, or DNA extracted from either of those sample types. For this clone: The target of this receptor is not known. Nothing much larger sits one base from this clone, and base qualities are not available.

The chain is assembled from TRBV23-1 and TRBJ1-5, with the D segment identity uncertain. TRBV23-1 is labeled an ORF, and its function is uncertain. The source of this sequence is a woman aged 55-70 years who had recovered from COVID-19. The material sequenced was peripheral blood. The CDR3: CASRYPRRSNQPQHF. The DNA reads as follows: TGCGCCAGCAGATACCCACGGAGAAGCAATCAGCCCCAGCATTTT.